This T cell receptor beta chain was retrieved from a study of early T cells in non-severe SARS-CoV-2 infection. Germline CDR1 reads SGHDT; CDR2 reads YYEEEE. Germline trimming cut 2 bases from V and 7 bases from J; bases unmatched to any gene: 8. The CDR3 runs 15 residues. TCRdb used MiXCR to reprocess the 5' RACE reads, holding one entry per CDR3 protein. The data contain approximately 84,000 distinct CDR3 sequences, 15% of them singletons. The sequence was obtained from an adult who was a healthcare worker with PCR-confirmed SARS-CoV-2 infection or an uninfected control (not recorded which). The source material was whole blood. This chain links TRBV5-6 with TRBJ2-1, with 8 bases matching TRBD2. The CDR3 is CASSFPGGPRNEQFF. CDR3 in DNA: TGTGCCAGCAGCTTTCCGGGAGGGCCAAGGAATGAGCAGTTCTTC.